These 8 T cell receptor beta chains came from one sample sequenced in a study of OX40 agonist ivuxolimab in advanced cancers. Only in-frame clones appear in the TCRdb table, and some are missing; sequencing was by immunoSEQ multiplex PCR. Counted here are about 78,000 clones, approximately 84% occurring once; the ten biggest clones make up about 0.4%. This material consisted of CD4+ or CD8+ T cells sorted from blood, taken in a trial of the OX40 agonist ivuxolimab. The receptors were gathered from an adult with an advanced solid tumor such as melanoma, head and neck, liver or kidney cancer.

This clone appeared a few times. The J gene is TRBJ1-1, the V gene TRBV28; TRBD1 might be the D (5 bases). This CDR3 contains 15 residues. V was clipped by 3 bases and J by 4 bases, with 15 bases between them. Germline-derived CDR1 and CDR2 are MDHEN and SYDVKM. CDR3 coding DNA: TGTGCCAGCAGTTTGTTTAAGGTGCAGGGCACTGAAGCTTTCTTT. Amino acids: CASSLFKVQGTEAFF.

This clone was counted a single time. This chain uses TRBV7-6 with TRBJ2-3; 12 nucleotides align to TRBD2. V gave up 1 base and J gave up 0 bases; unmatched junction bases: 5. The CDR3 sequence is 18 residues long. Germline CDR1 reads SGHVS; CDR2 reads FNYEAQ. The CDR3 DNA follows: TGTGCCAGCAGCTTAGGGACTAGCGGGATTCCTAGCACAGATACGCAGTATTTT. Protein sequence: CASSLGTSGIPSTDTQYF. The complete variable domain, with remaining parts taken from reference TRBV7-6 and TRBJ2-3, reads GAGVSQSPRYKVTKRGQDVALRCDPISGHVSLYWYRQALGQGPEFLTYFNYEAQQDKSGLPNDRFSAERPEGSISTLTIQRTEQRDSAMYRCASSLGTSGIPSTDTQYFGPGTRLTVL.

CDR3 coding DNA: TGTGCCAGCAGCCCCCGAGACGGGGCCGGGGAGCTGTTTTTT. Translated: CASSPRDGAGELFF. V is TRBV11-3 and J is TRBJ2-2; possibly TRBD2 for D (5 bases). Germline values: CDR1 SGHNT, CDR2 YENEEA. CDR3 length equals 14 residues. V was cut by 5 bases and J by 6 bases, with 13 bases left in between. Looking up the rest from reference TRBV11-3 and TRBJ2-2 gives the full variable domain: EAGVVQSPRYKIIEKKQPVAFWCNPISGHNTLYWYLQNLGQGPELLIRYENEEAVDDSQLPKDRFSAERLKGVDSTLKIQPAELGDSAVYLCASSPRDGAGELFFGEGSRLTVL.

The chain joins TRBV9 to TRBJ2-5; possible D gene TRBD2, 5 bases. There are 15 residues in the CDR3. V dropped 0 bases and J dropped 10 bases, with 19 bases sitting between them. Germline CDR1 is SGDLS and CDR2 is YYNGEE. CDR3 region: CASSVATGIAEGQYF. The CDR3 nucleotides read TGTGCCAGCAGCGTAGCTACCGGGATCGCCGAGGGCCAGTACTTC.

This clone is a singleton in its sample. The CDR3 protein is CASSFGGRKKDTQYF. The CDR3 region has the DNA TGTGCCAGCAGTTTTGGGGGGCGCAAGAAAGATACGCAGTATTTT. The chain is built from TRBV28 and TRBJ2-3; the D gene could be TRBD1 or TRBD2 (6 bases each). The CDR3 extends over 15 amino acids. V was clipped by 3 bases and J by 5 bases, with 15 bases between them. CDR1 and CDR2 (germline): MDHEN, SYDVKM. The full variable domain, in which reference TRBV28 and TRBJ2-3 provide the parts outside the CDR3, is DVKVTQSSRYLVKRTGEKVFLECVQDMDHENMFWYRQDPGLGLRLIYFSYDVKMKEKGDIPEGYSVSREKKERFSLILESASTNQTSMYLCASSFGGRKKDTQYFGPGTRLTVL.

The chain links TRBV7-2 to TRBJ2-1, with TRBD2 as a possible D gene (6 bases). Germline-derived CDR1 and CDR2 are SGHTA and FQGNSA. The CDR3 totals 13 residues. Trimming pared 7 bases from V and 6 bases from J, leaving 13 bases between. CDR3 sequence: CASTRARGNEQFF. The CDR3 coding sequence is TGTGCCAGCACCCGAGCGCGGGGCAATGAGCAGTTCTTC.

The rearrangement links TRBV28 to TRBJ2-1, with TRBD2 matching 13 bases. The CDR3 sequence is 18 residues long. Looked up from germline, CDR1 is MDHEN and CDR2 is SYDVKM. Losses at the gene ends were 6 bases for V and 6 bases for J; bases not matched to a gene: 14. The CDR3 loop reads CASRSFGELAGGSNEQFF. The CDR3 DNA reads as TGTGCCAGCAGATCATTCGGGGAACTAGCGGGAGGGTCCAATGAGCAGTTCTTC.

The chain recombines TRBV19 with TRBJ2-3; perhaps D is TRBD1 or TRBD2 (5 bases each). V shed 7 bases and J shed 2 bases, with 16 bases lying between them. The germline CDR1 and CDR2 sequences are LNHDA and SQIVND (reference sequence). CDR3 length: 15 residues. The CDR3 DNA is TGTGCCAGTACCCGAAATGGGGGTACCACAGATACGCAGTATTTT. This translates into CASTRNGGTTDTQYF.